This record looks at one T cell receptor beta chain sequence and its context. It lacks a known antigen. It has no much larger one-base neighbor in the sample; base qualities were not kept. The record originates from a study of shared clonotypes between healthy human individuals (dated by TCRdb to the early 2020s). A note on the overall study: Two women and a few men aged 18 to 49 years were included in the cohort. To estimate repertoire size and how much clonotypes are shared between individuals, the study performed deep sequencing of blood TCR repertoires from a handful of healthy adults. To increase sequencing depth and limit assay-specific biases, different laboratories used diverse techniques to prepare libraries and sequence TCR repertoires. Each donor's leukapheresis produced roughly between roughly 0.94 and 9.5 billion PBMCs. For each donor, CD4 naive and CD4 memory were each given three plates, CD8 naive was given two plates, and CD8 memory was given one plate. Findings and caveats that apply to the study as a whole: Sampling was restricted to blood, and TCR repertoires in tissues likely differ from the TCR repertoires found in blood. When several donors were compared, the shared fraction of clonotypes was roughly 4.8% for naive CD4, 3.5% for naive CD8, 2% to 2.5% for memory CD4, and around 0.4% for memory CD8. Pairwise subsampling led to the expectation that sequencing depth would affect the degree of clonotype sharing among donors. Rarefaction of sorted-subset datasets indicated incomplete sequencing despite the large sequencing depth. Compared with non-shared clonotypes, clonotypes shared by all four sorted-subset donors had higher generation probabilities. The genetic and exposure-history diversity represented was limited by the small number of donors. Naive subsets generally had larger estimated clonotype richness than memory subsets.

Using the deep immunoSEQ assay, TCR CDR3 regions were amplified from genomic DNA by multiplex PCR. Extracted genomic DNA from each cell subset was spread evenly across all wells of several immunoSEQ 96-well plates, with each plate serving as a replicate. Each replicate PCR for sorted subsets received approximately 200 ng genomic DNA, equal to about 30,000 T cell genomes. Purified libraries were measured with a Qubit 3.0 fluorometer, size-checked on a Bioanalyzer 2100, and measured again with the KAPA Library Quantification kit. A separate single-read 150-cycle Illumina NextSeq 550 flow cell was used to sequence each immunoSEQ 96-well plate. As for how the authors treated the data: Because only junctional sequences without quality scores were contained in the immunoSEQ output, filtering matching that applied to full-length reads could not be performed. Sequences were annotated with PyIR, a Python wrapper for IgBLAST v1.9, using IMGT germline references to assign V/J genes and CDR3. Reads were filtered out if the reads had weak V/J assignments (E-value above 1e-6), no CDR3, stop codons, out-of-frame junctions, or ambiguous translated residues. V3J clonotypes were defined by identical inferred V gene, J gene, and CDR3 amino acid sequence. Percentage overlap between repertoires was computed as shared unique clonotypes divided by the size of the smaller repertoire. Richness of each repertoire was evaluated using RTK rarefaction, the Chao1 estimator, and Recon v2.1 estimates of unobserved clonotypes. Generation probabilities were computed with OLGA for all TCRbeta clonotypes obtained by the gDNA method from several donors. The clones in this table, taken by TCRdb from immuneACCESS, are in-frame only. Not every clone is retained; where verified, under half of the shortfall comes from an unresolved V gene, and the cause of the rest is unknown. V, J and clone size are taken as reported in that table, and D and trimming were inferred from the DNA itself. The sample contains approximately 2,000,000 clones, around 93% of them found a single time. The ten largest clones take up approximately 0.41% of the sample.

The donors were healthy, HIV-negative adults who had no recently reported acute infections or vaccinations. All donors were Caucasian adults living in Nashville, Tennessee, USA. CD4+ T cells were enriched by magnetic negative selection, after which naive cells were positively selected on CD45RA and the negative fraction was taken as the memory subset. After blood collection by leukapheresis, PBMCs were isolated using Ficoll-Histopaque density gradient centrifugation and then cryopreserved in the vapor phase of liquid nitrogen. Analytical flow cytometry was used to check the purity and quantity of each magnetically sorted T cell population. From each sorted fraction, genomic DNA was isolated and quantified by UV absorbance on a Nanodrop 2000c. The sample taken for sequencing was naive CD4+ T cells from PBMCs. This specimen's cell subset or site label, per the study, means: CD45RA+ positively selected. This receptor was identified in a man younger than 35 in good health. Some clones in this sample may be carry-over from other donors' samples.

The CDR3 sequence is CASSTGGDTQYF. The DNA sequence follows: TGTGCCAGCTCAACGGGGGGAGATACGCAGTATTTT. In this chain, TRBV18 is recombined with TRBJ2-3; 7 bases in the middle match TRBD2. From a lookup of the germline V gene, CDR1 and CDR2 are KGHSH and LQKENI. The germline V end is reduced by 5 bases and the J end by 5 bases; junction bases left unmatched: 1. Taken from cysteine to phenylalanine, the CDR3 has 12 residues. The CDR3 DNA has 36 bases and is translated from base 1. Reference TRBV18 and TRBJ2-3 genes cover what lies past the CDR3, so the full variable domain is NAGVMQNPRHLVRRRGQEARLRCSPMKGHSHVYWYRQLPEEGLKFMVYLQKENIIDESGMPKERFSAEFPKEGPSILRIQQVVRGDSAAYFCASSTGGDTQYFGPGTRLTVL.